The rows below give T cell receptor beta chains drawn from one sample of a study of blood T cell repertoires in COVID-19. Profiling relied on immunoSEQ multiplex PCR, and the TCRdb table lists in-frame clones only, not all of them. The table shows 150,000 or so clones, with approximately 79% occurring only once. Specimen: PBMCs or T cells enriched from blood (not recorded which). The receptors shown here come from a woman in her forties or fifties who had recovered from COVID-19. The CDR3 runs from the conserved cysteine through the conserved F or W. The order of the fields is D gene, clone size, V gene, J gene, CDR3 protein, CDR3 DNA. A D gene is named only where the DNA matches it firmly. Clone size is given for some rows only: seen once, a few or many times, or a class if the clone is expanded.

D: NA
size: NA
V: TRBV7-9
J: TRBJ1-5
CDR3: CASSLGVLDNQPQHF
DNA: TGTGCCAGCAGCTTAGGCGTTTTAGACAATCAGCCCCAGCATTTT

D: TRBD1
size: NA
V: TRBV27
J: TRBJ1-2
CDR3: CASTPGQGSYGYTF
DNA: TGTGCCAGCACTCCGGGACAGGGATCCTATGGCTACACCTTC

D: TRBD1
size: NA
V: TRBV19
J: TRBJ1-2
CDR3: CASLDRGVYGYTF
DNA: TGTGCCAGTCTGGACAGGGGGGTCTATGGCTACACCTTC

D: NA
size: NA
V: TRBV4-1
J: TRBJ2-7
CDR3: CASSRPGLSYEQYF
DNA: TGCGCCAGCAGCCGACCAGGGCTAAGCTACGAGCAGTACTTC

D: TRBD1
size: many
V: TRBV2
J: TRBJ1-2
CDR3: CASKEAQGASETF
DNA: TGTGCCAGCAAAGAGGCACAGGGGGCATCAGAAACCTTC

D: TRBD1
size: NA
V: TRBV6-6
J: TRBJ2-7
CDR3: CASSTDRASEQYF
DNA: TGTGCCAGCAGCACGGACAGGGCGAGCGAGCAGTACTTC

D: TRBD1
size: NA
V: TRBV13
J: TRBJ1-6
CDR3: CASSLGGQAPNSPLHF
DNA: TGTGCCAGCAGCTTAGGCGGACAGGCCCCTAATTCACCCCTCCACTTT

D: TRBD1
size: NA
V: TRBV28
J: TRBJ1-5
CDR3: CASSSGQGAWQPQHF
DNA: TGTGCCAGCAGTTCGGGACAGGGGGCATGGCAGCCCCAGCATTTT

D: NA
size: NA
V: TRBV3-1/TRBV3-2
J: TRBJ2-1
CDR3: CASSPWGGPDNEQFF
DNA: TGTGCCAGCAGCCCTTGGGGGGGGCCCGACAATGAGCAGTTCTTC

D: NA
size: NA
V: TRBV2
J: TRBJ1-3
CDR3: CASSYSGNTIYF
DNA: TGTGCCAGCAGTTACTCTGGAAACACCATATATTTT